Following are 28 T cell receptor beta chains from one sample sequenced in a study of blood T cell repertoires in COVID-19. Profiling relied on immunoSEQ multiplex PCR, and the TCRdb table lists in-frame clones only, not all of them. The sample shows about 260,000 clones, around 87% of them seen only once. Sample: peripheral blood. All receptors derive from a woman between 50 and 59 years old with acute or convalescent COVID-19.

This sequence joins TRBV5-4 and TRBJ2-5; D perhaps matches TRBD1 (7 bases). The V end lost 4 bases, the J end lost 2 bases, and 15 bases lay between the germline ends. The CDR3 covers 15 residues. Germline values: CDR1 SGHNT, CDR2 YYREEE (reference sequence). CDR3 DNA: TGTGCCAGCAGCCAGGGGGGCGGGTATCAAGAGACCCAGTACTTC. It is translated as CASSQGGGYQETQYF.

This chain connects TRBV24-1 to TRBJ1-5, with 11 positions matching TRBD1. V shed 10 bases and J 5 bases; nucleotides not matched to a gene: 6. The CDR3 has 14 amino acids. Germline values: CDR1 KGHDR, CDR2 SFDVKD. In DNA form, the CDR3 reads TGTGCCACTGGGACAGGGGGTGTATATCAGCCCCAGCATTTT. The encoded protein is CATGTGGVYQPQHF.

The chain combines TRBV27 with TRBJ2-3; no clear D. CDR3 size: 14 residues. V dropped 3 bases and J dropped 2 bases, with 9 bases sitting between them. The germline V gene encodes CDR1 MNHEY and CDR2 SMNVEV (reference sequence). The CDR3 DNA is TGTGCCAGCAGTTTTGCCCAGTTCACAGATACGCAGTATTTT. This codes for CASSFAQFTDTQYF.

This clone has just one count. This chain joins TRBV5-4 and TRBJ2-5; 10 nucleotides agree with TRBD1. The CDR3 length is 14 residues. The V segment lost 4 bases and the J segment 5 bases; nucleotides outside the gene matches: 5. The V gene's germline CDR1 is SGHNT and CDR2 YYREEE (reference sequence). The CDR3 DNA sequence: TGTGCCAGCAGCCTTCGGGACAGGGGCGAGACCCAGTACTTC. Translation: CASSLRDRGETQYF.

The chain has TRBV6-5 and TRBJ2-7; 8 bases agree with TRBD2. V shed 7 bases and J 5 bases; nucleotides not matched to a gene: 13. The CDR3 runs to 15 residues. The V gene's germline CDR1 is MNHEY and CDR2 SVGAGI. The CDR3 sequence is CASTTKVGGGNEQYF. In DNA, the CDR3 is TGTGCCAGCACCACGAAAGTGGGCGGGGGGAACGAGCAGTACTTC.

This chain joins TRBV20-1 and TRBJ2-3; D gene uncertain. The germline V and J ends were trimmed by 3 bases and 6 bases, with 7 bases remaining between them. The CDR3 runs to 11 residues. Per the germline V gene, CDR1 is DFQATT and CDR2 is SNEGSKA (reference sequence). The DNA of the CDR3 is TGCAGTGCTAGTCGGTCTGATACGCAGTATTTT. Translation: CSASRSDTQYF.

The chain carries TRBV27 and TRBJ1-1; maybe TRBD1 (6 bases). V was pared by 2 bases and J by 0 bases, with 10 bases between. Germline values: CDR1 MNHEY, CDR2 SMNVEV (reference sequence). The length of the CDR3 is 15 residues. The CDR3 loop reads CASSLQQGVNTEAFF. DNA for the CDR3: TGTGCCAGCAGTTTACAACAGGGCGTGAACACTGAAGCTTTCTTT.

The genes are TRBV7-2 and TRBJ2-5; D might be TRBD1 (6 bases). Trimming pared 4 bases from V and 2 bases from J, leaving 8 bases between. This CDR3 contains 13 residues. Germline CDR1 and CDR2: SGHTA and FQGNSA. CDR3 region: CASSWDIQETQYF. The CDR3 bases are TGTGCCAGCAGCTGGGACATACAAGAGACCCAGTACTTC.

The CDR3 nucleotides read TGCAGCGTTGTCGGCGGGATTAATCAGCCCCAGCATTTT. This sequence encodes CSVVGGINQPQHF. The chain combines TRBV29-1 with TRBJ1-5; D is undetermined. This CDR3 is built from 13 residues. V was clipped by 4 bases and J by 4 bases, with 11 bases between them. Germline V gene sequence: CDR1 SQVTM, CDR2 ANQGSEA.

CDR3 sequence (DNA): TGTGCCAGCAGGCCGGGGACAGGTCCAGATACGCAGTATTTT. This gives the protein CASRPGTGPDTQYF. The chain employs TRBV6-5 and TRBJ2-3, with 8 bases matching TRBD1. This CDR3 spans 14 amino acids. Per the germline V gene, CDR1 is MNHEY and CDR2 is SVGAGI. V lost 6 bases to trimming and J lost 4 bases; unmatched junction nucleotides: 6.

The chain employs TRBV28 and TRBJ1-2; 10 nucleotides match TRBD1. The CDR3 length is 15 residues. Germline values: CDR1 MDHEN, CDR2 SYDVKM. J lost 7 bases, V lost 4 bases, and 9 bases had no gene match. CDR3 sequence reads: CASSSGDRGFGGYTF. DNA for the CDR3: TGTGCCAGCAGTTCGGGGGACAGGGGATTTGGTGGCTACACCTTC.

This sequence joins TRBV12-3 or TRBV12-4 and TRBJ1-5; D is unresolved. With 1 base removed from V and 5 bases from J, the gap between germline ends came to 6 bases. CDR3 length: 13 amino acids. CDR3 DNA: TGTGCCAGCAGTTTAGACCGGGATCAGCCCCAGCATTTT. This sequence encodes CASSLDRDQPQHF.

The chain has TRBV18 and TRBJ2-2; D is undetermined. This CDR3 contains 14 residues. V was pared by 3 bases and J by 5 bases, with 10 bases between. CDR1 and CDR2 from the germline V gene are KGHSH and LQKENI. In DNA form, the CDR3 reads TGTGCCAGCTCACCCCCTGGGCGTACCGGGGAGCTGTTTTTT. Encoded protein: CASSPPGRTGELFF.

The chain recombines TRBV5-6 with TRBJ1-5, with TRBD1 identical over 8 bases. Germline CDR1 reads SGHDT; CDR2 reads YYEEEE. The CDR3 length is 13 residues. With 4 bases clipped from V and 6 bases from J, the junction kept 3 bases outside the gene matches. The CDR3 DNA is TGTGCCAGCAGCCCAGGGGGCGGTCAGCCCCAGCATTTT. This translates into CASSPGGGQPQHF.

This clone was counted a single time. The chain is built from TRBV29-1 and TRBJ1-4, with TRBD1 matching 9 bases. CDR3 size: 15 residues. In germline, CDR1 is SQVTM, CDR2 ANQGSEA. V shed 6 bases, J shed 8 bases, and the junction held 13 bases outside the gene matches. The CDR3 protein is CSVTYRTGAIEKLFF. Here the CDR3 DNA reads TGCAGCGTCACCTACAGGACAGGGGCGATAGAAAAACTGTTTTTT.

The V gene is TRBV19, the J gene TRBJ1-4; no definite D call. This CDR3 spans 16 amino acids. Between the trimmed V and J ends, which lost 3 bases and 0 bases, there was a span of 11 bases. Germline V lookup: CDR1 LNHDA, CDR2 SQIVND (reference sequence). For the CDR3, the DNA is TGTGCCAGTAGTATCGGGTTTGGTGCAACTAATGAAAAACTGTTTTTT. This gives the protein CASSIGFGATNEKLFF.

V and J are TRBV7-2 and TRBJ2-1; the D gene is possibly TRBD1 (5 bases). The CDR3 is 13 amino acids. V was shortened by 4 bases and J by 9 bases, with 13 bases between the two germline ends. Germline loops: CDR1 SGHTA, CDR2 FQGNSA. DNA of the CDR3: TGTGCCAGCAGCTCCTATGGGGCATCTGAGCAGTTCTTC. This encodes CASSSYGASEQFF.

The chain carries TRBV2 and TRBJ1-4, with D unclear. CDR1 is SNHLY, CDR2 FYNNEI, per germline. V dropped 7 bases and J dropped 8 bases, with 5 bases sitting between them. This CDR3 is 10 amino acids long. Here the CDR3 reads CASTLEKLFF. CDR3 in DNA: TGTGCCAGCACTTTGGAAAAACTGTTTTTT.

J is TRBJ1-3 and V is TRBV4-1; D not resolved. Germline CDR1 MGHRA, CDR2 YSYEKL. Trimming took 2 bases from V and 4 from J, leaving 6 bases between them. The CDR3 consists of 13 residues. The DNA for the CDR3 is TGCGCCAGCAGCCAAAGAGGCGGAAACACCATATATTTT. Translation: CASSQRGGNTIYF.

The table lists this clone with a count of one. The gene calls are TRBV9 and TRBJ2-1; tentative D call: TRBD1 (5 bases). Per the germline V gene, CDR1 is SGDLS and CDR2 is YYNGEE. V was pared by 0 bases and J by 0 bases, with 10 bases between. The CDR3 sequence is 16 residues long. The chain's CDR3 is CASSVVGRASYNEQFF. The DNA of the CDR3 is TGTGCCAGCAGCGTAGTGGGGCGAGCCTCCTACAATGAGCAGTTCTTC.

The chain is built from TRBV28 and TRBJ2-1, with 7 nucleotides matching TRBD1. Per germline, CDR1 MDHEN and CDR2 SYDVKM. The CDR3 covers 19 residues. Germline trimming cut 4 bases from V and 0 bases from J; bases unmatched to any gene: 15. As DNA, the CDR3 is TGTGCCAGCAGTTCCCCGACAGGGTTCCGCGAGAGCTCCTACAATGAGCAGTTCTTC. As protein: CASSSPTGFRESSYNEQFF.

The CDR3 region has the DNA TGTGCAAGTCGCTTTGGACAGAGGGGGACTGAAGCTTTCTTT. Protein sequence: CASRFGQRGTEAFF. The rearrangement joins TRBV12-2 to TRBJ1-1; the table's D gene call, TRBD1, was not cross checked with the DNA. TRBV12-2 is labeled a pseudogene. The CDR3 sequence is 14 residues long.

V usage is TRBV28 and J usage is TRBJ1-2; no clear D. CDR1 and CDR2 (germline): MDHEN, SYDVKM. Trimming removed 3 bases at V and 4 bases at J, with 9 bases between. The CDR3 sequence is 13 residues long. The CDR3 DNA reads as TGTGCCAGCAGTTTTTTACAGAGCTATGGCTACACCTTC. Encoded protein: CASSFLQSYGYTF.

The chain employs TRBV5-4 and TRBJ1-1; TRBD1 is a possible D gene (5 bases). Trimming shortened V by 0 bases and J by 0 bases, and 15 bases separated the two germline ends. CDR1 is SGHNT, CDR2 YYREEE, per germline (reference sequence). The CDR3 spans 17 residues. The CDR3 DNA follows: TGTGCCAGCAGCTTGGGAGGCCGGGGAGGGGTGAACACTGAAGCTTTCTTT. Protein sequence: CASSLGGRGGVNTEAFF.

This clone occurred a few times. The V and J genes are TRBV6-5 and TRBJ2-2; D might be TRBD2 (5 bases). The V gene lost 8 bases and the J gene lost 4 bases, with 5 bases spanning the gap. Germline lookup yields CDR1 MNHEY and CDR2 SVGAGI. This CDR3 is built from 11 residues. Written as DNA, the CDR3 is TGTGCCAGCGGAGGCACCGGGGAGCTGTTTTTT. This gives the protein CASGGTGELFF.

The chain links TRBV30 to TRBJ2-5; 7 nucleotides agree with TRBD2. This CDR3 contains 15 residues. Germline V gene data show CDR1 as GTSNPN and CDR2 as SVGIG (reference sequence). V lost 3 bases and J lost 0; bases outside the gene matches: 7. CDR3 bases: TGTGCCTGGAGCGGGGGGATTCAGTACCAAGAGACCCAGTACTTC. Amino acid sequence: CAWSGGIQYQETQYF.

In this sample, this clone turned up once. The V call is TRBV7-2, the J call TRBJ2-5, with a tentative D call TRBD1 (6 bases). V was shortened by 9 bases and J by 0 bases, with 20 bases between the two germline ends. The CDR3 has 16 amino acids. Germline assignment: CDR1 SGHTA and CDR2 FQGNSA. The CDR3: CASQQRDTSYQETQYF. The CDR3 DNA reads TGTGCCAGTCAACAAAGGGACACCTCGTACCAAGAGACCCAGTACTTC.

The rearrangement uses TRBV5-1 and TRBJ2-1; D call uncertain. The CDR3 contains 14 residues. The germline CDR1 and CDR2 sequences are SGHRS and YFSETQ. Trimming took 0 bases from V and 1 from J, leaving 5 bases between them. CDR3 coding DNA: TGCGCCAGCAGCTTGGAAGCTTCCTACAATGAGCAGTTCTTC. Protein product: CASSLEASYNEQFF.